A single sample is the source of the 20 T cell receptor beta chains below, sequenced in a study of cytomegalovirus exposure and HLA in healthy donors. The study ran its PCR with 60 Vbeta and 13 Jbeta primers. Clones were sequenced by immunoSEQ multiplex PCR, and TCRdb holds only the in-frame ones, with some missing. The sample shows 150,000 or so clones, almost 80% of them seen only once. Sequenced input: PBMCs. These receptors were taken from a woman in her forties in good health and CMV-seropositive.

V and J are TRBV28 and TRBJ2-7; D remains unclear. CDR1 MDHEN and CDR2 SYDVKM come from the germline V gene. The CDR3 covers 15 residues. V was shortened by 5 bases and J by 0 bases, with 14 bases between the two germline ends. The CDR3 DNA is TGTGCCAGCAGTCAACCGGCAGCGAGCTCCTACGAGCAGTACTTC. Protein sequence: CASSQPAASSYEQYF.

Here the CDR3 reads CASSYRDRNYGYTF. Here the CDR3 DNA reads TGTGCCAGCAGCTACCGGGACAGGAACTATGGCTACACCTTC. This chain links TRBV5-6 with TRBJ1-2; 8 bases line up with TRBD1. Germline values: CDR1 SGHDT, CDR2 YYEEEE. The CDR3 is made up of 14 amino acids. Unmatched junction bases numbered 3, after V lost 3 bases and J lost 2 bases.

V usage is TRBV27 and J usage is TRBJ1-1; 9 bases fit TRBD1. In germline, CDR1 is MNHEY, CDR2 SMNVEV (reference sequence). V gave up 5 bases and J gave up 8 bases; unmatched junction bases: 6. The CDR3 is 13 amino acids. CDR3 amino acids: CASSPSGQGEAFF. CDR3 nucleotides: TGTGCCAGCAGTCCATCGGGACAGGGAGAAGCTTTCTTT.

The CDR3 sequence is CASSERGQGDYEQYF. DNA of the CDR3: TGCGCCAGCAGTGAGCGGGGACAGGGGGACTACGAGCAGTACTTC. The chain links TRBV10-1 to TRBJ2-7; 11 bases are a match to TRBD1. Looked up from germline, CDR1 is WNHNN and CDR2 is SYGVQD (reference sequence). V trimming: 2 bases; J trimming: 3 bases; junction bases outside the gene matches: 3. The CDR3 covers 15 residues.

The chain uses TRBV28 and TRBJ1-1; 10 bases are a match to TRBD1. After removal of 7 bases from V and 7 bases from J, the junction contained 15 bases not matched to a gene. Per the germline V gene, CDR1 is MDHEN and CDR2 is SYDVKM. The CDR3 has 16 residues. Written as DNA, the CDR3 is TGTGCCAGCATTTCCGGGGGACAGGGGTCTTCGGTTGAAGCTTTCTTT. This codes for CASISGGQGSSVEAFF.

V gene TRBV19 combines with J gene TRBJ2-6, with a tentative D call TRBD1 (6 bases). Trimming pared 3 bases from V and 0 bases from J, leaving 12 bases between. CDR3 length equals 17 residues. From germline, CDR1 is LNHDA and CDR2 SQIVND (reference sequence). CDR3 in amino acids: CASSIGLGGSGANVLTF. The CDR3 DNA sequence: TGTGCCAGTAGTATCGGGTTAGGGGGCTCTGGGGCCAACGTCCTGACTTTC. Using reference TRBV19 and TRBJ2-6 for the parts outside the CDR3, the full variable domain is DGGITQSPKYLFRKEGQNVTLSCEQNLNHDAMYWYRQDPGQGLRLIYYSQIVNDFQKGDIAEGYSVSREKKESFPLTVTSAQKNPTAFYLCASSIGLGGSGANVLTFGAGSRLTVL.

V is TRBV18 and J is TRBJ2-5; 10 nucleotides agree with TRBD1. CDR1 and CDR2 from the germline V gene are KGHSH and LQKENI. Germline trimming cut 1 base from V and 4 bases from J; bases unmatched to any gene: 3. This CDR3 has 15 amino acids. CDR3 DNA: TGTGCCAGCTCACCACGACAGGGGGCTGGAGAGACCCAGTACTTC. Residues: CASSPRQGAGETQYF.

This clone showed up just a few times. The chain recombines TRBV6-5 with TRBJ1-5; D not certain. The CDR3 runs to 12 residues. Per germline, CDR1 MNHEY and CDR2 SVGAGI. Trimming pared 4 bases from V and 5 bases from J, leaving 6 bases between. The CDR3, as DNA: TGTGCCAGCAGTTCTTCTGATCAGCCCCAGCATTTT. Protein: CASSSSDQPQHF.

The J gene is TRBJ2-5, the V gene TRBV19; 9 bases fit TRBD1. This CDR3 has 13 residues. Unmatched junction bases numbered 4, after V lost 6 bases and J lost 5 bases. CDR1 LNHDA and CDR2 SQIVND come from the germline V gene (reference sequence). The CDR3, as DNA: TGTGCCAGTAGCGGACAGGGGCCCGAGACCCAGTACTTC. Protein sequence: CASSGQGPETQYF.

J is TRBJ1-1 and V is TRBV19, with 7 bases aligning to TRBD1. The CDR3 runs 16 residues. V shed 5 bases and J 1 base; nucleotides not matched to a gene: 10. Germline V gives CDR1 LNHDA, CDR2 SQIVND (reference sequence). CDR3 DNA: TGTGCCAGTAGTCCCCTGCCGGGACAGAGGAACACTGAAGCTTTCTTT. It is translated as CASSPLPGQRNTEAFF.

This clone was seen more than once but under ten times. The J gene is TRBJ2-2, the V gene TRBV5-1, with D maybe TRBD2 (5 bases). V shed 0 bases and J shed 5 bases, with 14 bases lying between them. The CDR3 contains 16 residues. Germline V gene lookup returns CDR1 SGHRS and CDR2 YFSETQ. CDR3 coding DNA: TGCGCCAGCAGCTTGGTGCTAGCTGTGGGGACCGGGGAGCTGTTTTTT. Protein sequence: CASSLVLAVGTGELFF.

The chain combines TRBV27 with TRBJ1-1; D call uncertain. V was clipped by 6 bases and J by 0 bases, with 8 bases between them. Germline CDR1 and CDR2: MNHEY and SMNVEV (reference sequence). This CDR3 is 13 amino acids long. This CDR3 reads CASRSSVNTEAFF. CDR3 DNA: TGTGCCAGCAGGTCCAGTGTGAACACTGAAGCTTTCTTT.

The chain joins TRBV4-2 to TRBJ1-2; D is possibly TRBD1 (6 bases). The germline V gene encodes CDR1 LGHNA and CDR2 YNFKEQ. The CDR3 extends over 15 amino acids. V dropped 0 bases and J dropped 4 bases, with 12 bases sitting between them. The CDR3 coding sequence is TGTGCCAGCAGCCAAGAAGCGGGGGCTTCCTATGGCTACACCTTC. Amino acid sequence: CASSQEAGASYGYTF.

The chain is built from TRBV11-1 and TRBJ2-5; 9 bases agree with TRBD2. CDR1 and CDR2 (germline): SGHAT, FQDESV (reference sequence). The CDR3 sequence is 16 residues long. Trimming took 5 bases from V and 5 from J; bases not matched to a gene: 12. The CDR3 DNA follows: TGTGCCAGCAGCCAAATGATTGCGGGGGGGCATGAGACCCAGTACTTC. This codes for CASSQMIAGGHETQYF. The entire variable domain, with the rest obtained from reference TRBV11-1 and TRBJ2-5, is as follows: EAEVAQSPRYKITEKSQAVAFWCDPISGHATLYWYRQILGQGPELLVQFQDESVVDDSQLPKDRFSAERLKGVDSTLKIQPAELGDSAMYLCASSQMIAGGHETQYFGPGTRLLVL.

The chain employs TRBV10-1 and TRBJ2-2; D tentatively fits TRBD1 or TRBD2 (5 bases each). The CDR3 covers 15 residues. V was shortened by 6 bases and J by 3 bases, with 14 bases between the two germline ends. Germline V lookup: CDR1 WNHNN, CDR2 SYGVQD (reference sequence). The CDR3 DNA follows: TGCGCCAGCAGCGAGGGGCCGCGGGACACCGGGGAGCTGTTTTTT. Protein product: CASSEGPRDTGELFF.

The V and J genes are TRBV15 and TRBJ2-5, with TRBD2 matching over 9 bases. The V gene's germline CDR1 is LNHNV and CDR2 YYDKDF (reference sequence). This CDR3 has 15 amino acids. J gave up 5 bases and V 0 bases, and 4 bases lay outside the gene matches. The CDR3 coding sequence is TGTGCCACCAGCAGAGACGCGGGGGGGAGGGAGACCCAGTACTTC. Its protein is CATSRDAGGRETQYF.

The chain joins TRBV6-6 to TRBJ1-2; 8 positions agree with TRBD1. J was trimmed by 1 base and V by 7 bases; bases with no gene match: 2. Per the germline V gene, CDR1 is MNHNY and CDR2 is SVGAGI (reference sequence). The CDR3 is 13 residues long. The DNA for the CDR3 is TGTGCCAGCAAGGGACAGGATAACTATGGCTACACCTTC. Its protein is CASKGQDNYGYTF.

The chain combines TRBV10-3 with TRBJ1-3, with 7 bases matching TRBD1. This CDR3 is 15 amino acids long. Trimming cost V 6 bases and J 0 bases; bases outside gene matches: 5. The V gene's germline CDR1 is ENHRY and CDR2 SYGVKD. CDR3 DNA: TGTGCCATCAGACCGGACAGGAGCTCTGGAAACACCATATATTTT. As protein: CAIRPDRSSGNTIYF.

The chain uses TRBV6-5 and TRBJ2-1; a weak D match, TRBD2 (7 bases). The CDR3 has 16 residues. The V end lost 0 bases, the J end lost 4 bases, and 13 bases lay between the germline ends. The germline V gene has CDR1 MNHEY and CDR2 SVGAGI. CDR3 nucleotide sequence: TGTGCCAGCAGTTACTCGGGGGGGGCGAATTACAATGAGCAGTTCTTC. It yields the protein CASSYSGGANYNEQFF.

The rearrangement links TRBV2 to TRBJ1-2, with 9 bases identical to TRBD1. V dropped 6 bases and J dropped 3; count of bases not matched to a gene: 8. There are 15 residues in the CDR3. CDR1 and CDR2 (germline): SNHLY, FYNNEI. In nucleotides, the CDR3 is TGTGCCAGCAGAGTACAGGGGGCCATGGACTATGGCTACACCTTC. This sequence encodes CASRVQGAMDYGYTF. Variable domain in full (rest from reference TRBV2 and TRBJ1-2): EPEVTQTPSHQVTQMGQEVILRCVPISNHLYFYWYRQILGQKVEFLVSFYNNEISEKSEIFDDQFSVERPDGSNFTLKIRSTKLEDSAMYFCASRVQGAMDYGYTFGSGTRLTVV.